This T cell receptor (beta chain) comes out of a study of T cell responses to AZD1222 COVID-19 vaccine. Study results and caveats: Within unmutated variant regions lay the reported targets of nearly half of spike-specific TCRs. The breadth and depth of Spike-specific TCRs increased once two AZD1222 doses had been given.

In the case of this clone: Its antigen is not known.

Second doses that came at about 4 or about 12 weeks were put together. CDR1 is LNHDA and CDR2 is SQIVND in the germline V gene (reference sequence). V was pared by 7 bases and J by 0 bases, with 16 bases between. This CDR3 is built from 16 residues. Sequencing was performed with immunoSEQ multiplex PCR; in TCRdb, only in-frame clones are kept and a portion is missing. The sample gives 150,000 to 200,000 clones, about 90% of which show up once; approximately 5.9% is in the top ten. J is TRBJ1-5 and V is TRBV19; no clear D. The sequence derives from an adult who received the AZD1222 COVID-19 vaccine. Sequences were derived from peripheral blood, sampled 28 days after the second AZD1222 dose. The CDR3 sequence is CASTLSQAGSNQPQHF. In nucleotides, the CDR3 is TGTGCCAGTACTCTCAGCCAGGCGGGTAGCAATCAGCCCCAGCATTTT.